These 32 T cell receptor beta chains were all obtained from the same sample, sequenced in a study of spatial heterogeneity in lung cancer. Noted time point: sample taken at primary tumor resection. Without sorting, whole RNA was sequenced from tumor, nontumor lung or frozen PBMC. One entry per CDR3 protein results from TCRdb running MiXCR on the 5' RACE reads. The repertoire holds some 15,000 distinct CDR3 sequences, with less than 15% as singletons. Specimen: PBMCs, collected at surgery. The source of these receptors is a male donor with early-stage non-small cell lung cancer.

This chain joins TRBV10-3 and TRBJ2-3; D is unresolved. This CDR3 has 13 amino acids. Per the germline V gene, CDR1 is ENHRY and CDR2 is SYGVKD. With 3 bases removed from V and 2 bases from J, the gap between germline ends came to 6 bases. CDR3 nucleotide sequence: TGTGCCATCAGTGACCAGGACACAGATACGCAGTATTTT. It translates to CAISDQDTDTQYF.

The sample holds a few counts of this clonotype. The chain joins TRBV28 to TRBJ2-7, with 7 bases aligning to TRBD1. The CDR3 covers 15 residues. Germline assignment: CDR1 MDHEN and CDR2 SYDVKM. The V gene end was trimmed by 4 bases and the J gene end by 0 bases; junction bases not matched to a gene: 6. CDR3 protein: CASSSPGGASYEQYF. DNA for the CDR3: TGTGCCAGCAGTTCCCCAGGGGGTGCCTCCTACGAGCAGTACTTC.

Here the CDR3 reads CASRPDRGHRETQYF. CDR3 bases: TGTGCCAGCAGACCTGACAGGGGGCACCGGGAGACCCAGTACTTC. The chain couples TRBV6-5 to TRBJ2-5; 10 bases map to TRBD1. V trimming: 6 bases; J trimming: 5 bases; junction bases outside the gene matches: 9. Looked up from germline, CDR1 is MNHEY and CDR2 is SVGAGI. The CDR3 loop spans 15 amino acids.

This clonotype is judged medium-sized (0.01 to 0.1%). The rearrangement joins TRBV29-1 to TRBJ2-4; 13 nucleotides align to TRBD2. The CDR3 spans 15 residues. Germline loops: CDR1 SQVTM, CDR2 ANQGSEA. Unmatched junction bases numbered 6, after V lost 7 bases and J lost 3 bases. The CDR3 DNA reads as TGCAGCGAAGGACTAGCGGGGGTGGGCAAAAACATTCAGTACTTC. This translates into CSEGLAGVGKNIQYF.

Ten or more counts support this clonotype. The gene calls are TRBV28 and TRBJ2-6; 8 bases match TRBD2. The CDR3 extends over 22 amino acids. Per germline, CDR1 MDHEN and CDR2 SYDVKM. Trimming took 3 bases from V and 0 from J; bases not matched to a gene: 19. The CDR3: CASSFFWPGGSTQDSGANVLTF. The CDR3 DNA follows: TGTGCCAGCAGTTTTTTCTGGCCGGGAGGGTCCACACAGGACTCTGGGGCCAACGTCCTGACTTTC.

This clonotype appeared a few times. The CDR3 sequence is CASSDAREKDTQYF. The CDR3 DNA sequence: TGTGCCAGCAGTGACGCCAGGGAAAAAGATACGCAGTATTTT. The chain uses TRBV2 and TRBJ2-3, with a tentative D call TRBD1 (5 bases). The V gene lost 3 bases and the J gene lost 5 bases, with 12 bases spanning the gap. The CDR3 sequence is 14 residues long. Germline assignment: CDR1 SNHLY and CDR2 FYNNEI.

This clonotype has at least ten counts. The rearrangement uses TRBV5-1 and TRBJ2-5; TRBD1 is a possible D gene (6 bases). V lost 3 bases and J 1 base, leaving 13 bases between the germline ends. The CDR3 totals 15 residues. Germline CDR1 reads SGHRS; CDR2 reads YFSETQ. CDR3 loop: CASSYFQDSQETQYF. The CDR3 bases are TGCGCCAGCAGCTACTTTCAGGACAGCCAAGAGACCCAGTACTTC.

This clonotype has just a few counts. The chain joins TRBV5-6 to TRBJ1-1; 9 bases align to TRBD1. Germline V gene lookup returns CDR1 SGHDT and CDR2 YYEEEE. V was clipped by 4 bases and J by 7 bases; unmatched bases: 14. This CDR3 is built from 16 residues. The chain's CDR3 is CASSATGGMFNIEAFF. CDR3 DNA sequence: TGTGCCAGCAGCGCTACAGGGGGCATGTTTAATATTGAAGCTTTCTTT. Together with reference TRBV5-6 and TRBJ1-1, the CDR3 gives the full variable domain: DAGVTQSPTHLIKTRGQQVTLRCSPKSGHDTVSWYQQALGQGPQFIFQYYEEEERQRGNFPDRFSGHQFPNYSSELNVNALLLGDSALYLCASSATGGMFNIEAFFGQGTRLTVV.

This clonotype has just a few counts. CDR3 DNA sequence: TGTGCCAGCAGCAAAAAGGACGGTTACTCCTACAATGAGCAGTTCTTC. Translation: CASSKKDGYSYNEQFF. The V gene is TRBV7-9, the J gene TRBJ2-1, with D uncertain. The CDR3 is 16 amino acids. V was clipped by 5 bases and J by 0 bases, with 14 bases between them. The germline CDR1 and CDR2 sequences are SEHNR and FQNEAQ (reference sequence).

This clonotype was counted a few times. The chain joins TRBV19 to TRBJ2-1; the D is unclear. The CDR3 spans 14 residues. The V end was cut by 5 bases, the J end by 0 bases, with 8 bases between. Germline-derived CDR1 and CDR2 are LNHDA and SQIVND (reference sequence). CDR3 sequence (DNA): TGTGCCAGTAGTGTCCTCGACTCCTACAATGAGCAGTTCTTC. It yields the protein CASSVLDSYNEQFF.

The CDR3 region is CASSYRQGDYNEQFF. CDR3 DNA sequence: TGTGCCAGCAGCTACCGACAGGGAGACTACAATGAGCAGTTCTTC. The V call is TRBV7-2, the J call TRBJ2-1, with 7 bases matching TRBD1. With 4 bases clipped from V and 3 bases from J, the junction kept 6 bases outside the gene matches. Germline loops: CDR1 SGHTA, CDR2 FQGNSA. This CDR3 is built from 15 residues.

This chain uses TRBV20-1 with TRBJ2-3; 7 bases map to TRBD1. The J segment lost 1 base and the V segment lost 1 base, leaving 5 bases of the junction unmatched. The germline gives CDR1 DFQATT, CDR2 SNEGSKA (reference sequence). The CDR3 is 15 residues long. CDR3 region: CSARGFQGGTDTQYF. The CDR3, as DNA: TGCAGTGCTAGAGGGTTTCAGGGGGGCACAGATACGCAGTATTTT.

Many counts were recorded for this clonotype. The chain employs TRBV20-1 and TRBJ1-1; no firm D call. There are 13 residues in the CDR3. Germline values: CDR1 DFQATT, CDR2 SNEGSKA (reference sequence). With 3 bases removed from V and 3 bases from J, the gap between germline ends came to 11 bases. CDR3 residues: CSASAQQDTEAFF. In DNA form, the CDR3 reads TGCAGTGCTAGCGCACAGCAGGACACTGAAGCTTTCTTT.

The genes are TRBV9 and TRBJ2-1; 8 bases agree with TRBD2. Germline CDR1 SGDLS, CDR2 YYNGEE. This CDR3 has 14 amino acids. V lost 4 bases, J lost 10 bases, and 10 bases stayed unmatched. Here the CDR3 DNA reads TGTGCCAGCAGCCCTCGCGGGGGGCACGCCGAGCAGTTCTTC. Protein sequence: CASSPRGGHAEQFF.

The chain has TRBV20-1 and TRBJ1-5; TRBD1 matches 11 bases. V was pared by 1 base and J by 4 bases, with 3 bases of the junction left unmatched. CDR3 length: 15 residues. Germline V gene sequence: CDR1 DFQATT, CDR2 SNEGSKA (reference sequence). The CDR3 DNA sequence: TGCAGTGCTAGAGCCGGGACAGGGGGAAATCAGCCCCAGCATTTT. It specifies CSARAGTGGNQPQHF.

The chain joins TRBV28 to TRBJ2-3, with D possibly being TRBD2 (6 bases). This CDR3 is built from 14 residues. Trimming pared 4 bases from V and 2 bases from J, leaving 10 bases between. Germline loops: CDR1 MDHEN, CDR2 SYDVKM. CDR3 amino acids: CASSWAGPTDTQYF. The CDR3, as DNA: TGTGCCAGCAGTTGGGCGGGGCCCACAGATACGCAGTATTTT. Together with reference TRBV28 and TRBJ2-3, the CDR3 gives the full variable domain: DVKVTQSSRYLVKRTGEKVFLECVQDMDHENMFWYRQDPGLGLRLIYFSYDVKMKEKGDIPEGYSVSREKKERFSLILESASTNQTSMYLCASSWAGPTDTQYFGPGTRLTVL.

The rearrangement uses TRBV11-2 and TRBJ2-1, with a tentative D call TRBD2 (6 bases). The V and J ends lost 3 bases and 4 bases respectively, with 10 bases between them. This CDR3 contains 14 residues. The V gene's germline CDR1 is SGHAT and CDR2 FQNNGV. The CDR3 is CASSFQDYYNEQFF. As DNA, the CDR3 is TGTGCCAGCAGCTTCCAGGACTATTACAATGAGCAGTTCTTC. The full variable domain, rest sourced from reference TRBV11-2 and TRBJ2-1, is EAGVAQSPRYKIIEKRQSVAFWCNPISGHATLYWYQQILGQGPKLLIQFQNNGVVDDSQLPKDRFSAERLKGVDSTLKIQPAKLEDSAVYLCASSFQDYYNEQFFGPGTRLTVL.

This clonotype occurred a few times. The CDR3 DNA sequence: TGCGCCAGCAGTGGTGGTGGGGCCTACAATGAGCAGTTCTTC. Protein product: CASSGGGAYNEQFF. The chain is built from TRBV10-2 and TRBJ2-1; D is undetermined. From germline, CDR1 is WSHSY and CDR2 SAAADI. The CDR3 has 14 residues. V was cut by 4 bases and J by 2 bases, with 9 bases left in between.

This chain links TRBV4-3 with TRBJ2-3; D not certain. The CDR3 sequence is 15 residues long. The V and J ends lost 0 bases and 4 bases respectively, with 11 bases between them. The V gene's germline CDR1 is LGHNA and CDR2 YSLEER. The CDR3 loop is CASSQELSAADTQYF. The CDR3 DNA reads TGCGCCAGCAGCCAAGAACTTAGTGCGGCAGATACGCAGTATTTT.

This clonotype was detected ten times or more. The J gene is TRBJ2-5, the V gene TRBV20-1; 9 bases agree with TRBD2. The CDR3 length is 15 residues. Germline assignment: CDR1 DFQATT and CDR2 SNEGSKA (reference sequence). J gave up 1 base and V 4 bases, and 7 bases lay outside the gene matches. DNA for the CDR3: TGCAGTGCTACCTCCAGCGGGGGGCGCCAAGAGACCCAGTACTTC. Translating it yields CSATSSGGRQETQYF.

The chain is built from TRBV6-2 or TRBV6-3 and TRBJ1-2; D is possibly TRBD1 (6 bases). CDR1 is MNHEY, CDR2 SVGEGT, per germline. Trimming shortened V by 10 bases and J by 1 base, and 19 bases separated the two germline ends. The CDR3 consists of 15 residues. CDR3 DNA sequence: TGTGCCAACCGCGAACAGGGAGCGAATAACTATGGCTACACCTTC. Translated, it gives CANREQGANNYGYTF.

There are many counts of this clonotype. The CDR3 protein is CASSQEQGTNEQFF. CDR3 nucleotide sequence: TGCGCCAGCAGCCAAGAGCAGGGTACTAATGAGCAGTTCTTC. The rearrangement uses TRBV4-3 and TRBJ2-1; D is possibly TRBD1 (5 bases). There are 14 residues in the CDR3. CDR1 is LGHNA, CDR2 YSLEER, per germline. The germline V and J ends were trimmed by 0 bases and 7 bases, with 10 bases remaining between them.

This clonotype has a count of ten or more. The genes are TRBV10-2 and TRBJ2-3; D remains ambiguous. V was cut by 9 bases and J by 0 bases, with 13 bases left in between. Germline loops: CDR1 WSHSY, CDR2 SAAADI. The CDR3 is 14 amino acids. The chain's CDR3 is CASLPTASTDTQYF. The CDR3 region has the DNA TGCGCCAGTCTCCCCACGGCTAGCACAGATACGCAGTATTTT.

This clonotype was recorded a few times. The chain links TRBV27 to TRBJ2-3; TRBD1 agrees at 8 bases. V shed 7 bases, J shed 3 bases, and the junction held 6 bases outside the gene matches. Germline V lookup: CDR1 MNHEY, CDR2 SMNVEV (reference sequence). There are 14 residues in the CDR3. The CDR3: CASMRQGLTDTQYF. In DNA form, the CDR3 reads TGTGCCAGCATGCGACAGGGGCTAACAGATACGCAGTATTTT.

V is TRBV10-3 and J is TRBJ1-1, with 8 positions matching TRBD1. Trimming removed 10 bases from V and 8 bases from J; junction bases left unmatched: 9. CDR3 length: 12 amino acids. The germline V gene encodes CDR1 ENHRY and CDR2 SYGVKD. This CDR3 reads CATFDRGIEAFF. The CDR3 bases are TGTGCCACCTTTGACAGGGGCATAGAAGCTTTCTTT.

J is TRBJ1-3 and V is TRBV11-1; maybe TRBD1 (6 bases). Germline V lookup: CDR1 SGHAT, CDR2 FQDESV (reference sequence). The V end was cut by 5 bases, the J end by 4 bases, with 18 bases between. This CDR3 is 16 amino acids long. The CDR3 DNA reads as TGTGCCAGCAGCCTCGACAGGACTAGAGGCGGAAACACCATATATTTT. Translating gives CASSLDRTRGGNTIYF.

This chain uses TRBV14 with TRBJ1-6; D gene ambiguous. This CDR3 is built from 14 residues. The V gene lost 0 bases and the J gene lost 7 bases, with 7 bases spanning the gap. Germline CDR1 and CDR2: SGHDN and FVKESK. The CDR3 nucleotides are TGTGCCAGCAGCCAAGATACGGCGAATTCACCCCTCCACTTT. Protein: CASSQDTANSPLHF.

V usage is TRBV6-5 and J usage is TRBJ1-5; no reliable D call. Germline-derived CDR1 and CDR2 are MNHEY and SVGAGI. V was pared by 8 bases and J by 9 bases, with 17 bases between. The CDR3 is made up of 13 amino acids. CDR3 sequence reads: CASGRERRRPQHF. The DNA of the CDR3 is TGTGCCAGCGGTAGGGAGCGCAGGCGGCCCCAGCATTTT.

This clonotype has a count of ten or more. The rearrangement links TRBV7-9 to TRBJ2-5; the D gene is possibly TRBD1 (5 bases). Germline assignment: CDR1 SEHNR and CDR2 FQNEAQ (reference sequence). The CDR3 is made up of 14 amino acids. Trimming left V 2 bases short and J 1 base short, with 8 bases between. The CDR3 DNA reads TGTGCCAGCAGCTTATGGCAGGGCCAAGAGACCCAGTACTTC. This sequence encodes CASSLWQGQETQYF.

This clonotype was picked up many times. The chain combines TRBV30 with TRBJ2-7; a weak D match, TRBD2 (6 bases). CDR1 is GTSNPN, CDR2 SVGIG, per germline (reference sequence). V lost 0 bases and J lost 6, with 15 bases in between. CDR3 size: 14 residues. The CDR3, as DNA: TGTGCCTGGAGTGTACGCCCGAGCGGGTCCGAGCAGTACTTC. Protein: CAWSVRPSGSEQYF.

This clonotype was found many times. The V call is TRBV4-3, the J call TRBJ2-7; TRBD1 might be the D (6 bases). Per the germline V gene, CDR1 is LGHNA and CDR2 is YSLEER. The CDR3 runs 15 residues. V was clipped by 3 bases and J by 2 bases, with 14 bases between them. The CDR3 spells CASSQDSNQPYEQYF. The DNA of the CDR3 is TGCGCCAGCAGCCAGGACAGTAATCAACCCTACGAGCAGTACTTC.

The CDR3 spells CASSQDLLGNSPLHF. CDR3 DNA sequence: TGTGCCAGCAGCCAAGATCTGCTGGGTAATTCACCCCTCCACTTT. The chain combines TRBV4-2 with TRBJ1-6; D ambiguous. The germline V gene has CDR1 LGHNA and CDR2 YNFKEQ. Between the trimmed V and J ends, which lost 0 bases and 6 bases, there was a span of 9 bases. The CDR3 is made up of 15 amino acids.